The clone carrying this T cell receptor (beta chain) was counted between two and nine times. Its antigen is unknown. CDR1 is LNHNV, CDR2 YYDKDF, per germline (reference sequence). The CDR3 is made up of 15 amino acids. The V end lost 5 bases, the J end lost 1 base, and 9 bases lay between the germline ends. TCR templates, roughly 100,000 per sample, were assayed. Profiling relied on immunoSEQ multiplex PCR, and the TCRdb table lists in-frame clones only, not all of them. Of approximately 100,000 clones listed, 90% to 95% are singletons. This specimen comes from a study of siplizumab effects on memory and regulatory T cells. The study, taken as a whole, reports: The apparent diversity of naive T cells exceeded that of memory cells, and naive T cells seemed to make a major contribution to the alloresponse.

The chain couples TRBV15 to TRBJ2-6, with D tentatively TRBD1 (5 bases). Source material: Tregs sorted from blood. The TCR was taken from a human donor in good health. The CDR3 sequence is CATSSAGSGANVLTF. DNA for the CDR3: TGTGCCACCAGCTCGGCAGGGTCTGGGGCCAACGTCCTGACTTTC.